This record covers a single T cell receptor beta chain. Its antigen remains unknown. TCR beta cDNA libraries included unique molecular identifiers. A population of roughly 0.85 to 10 million T cells gave rise to roughly 0.5 million cDNA molecules. TCRdb re-called the PCR reads through MiXCR, storing one row per CDR3 protein. The repertoire holds about 770,000 distinct CDR3 sequences, with approximately 44% as singletons. Trimming left V 3 bases short and J 2 bases short, with 11 bases between. Per the germline V gene, CDR1 is LGHDT and CDR2 is YNNKEL (reference sequence). The CDR3 has 14 residues. This sample is part of a study of post-analysis software for immune sequencing data. The overall study: Some patients lacked subtype; others had relapsing-remitting, secondary progressive or progressive-relapsing disease.

Study results and limitations: In multiple sclerosis, normalized Chao1 diversity was significantly below that of controls. In patients, about five TRBV segments were more frequent than in controls, with TRBV5-6, TRBV5-1 and TRBV20-1 among them. Batch-matched samples strongly co-clustered by F measure.

Specimen: blood. The TCR was taken from a girl between 5 and 17 years old with multiple sclerosis. V usage is TRBV3-1 and J usage is TRBJ2-7; perhaps TRBD2 as D (6 bases). CDR3 sequence (DNA): TGTGCCAGCAGCCAGGCGCGGGACGCCTACGAGCAGTACTTC. Residues: CASSQARDAYEQYF.